The sequence of this T cell receptor (beta chain) was determined in a study of shared clonotypes between healthy human individuals. Germline V gives CDR1 MNHEY, CDR2 SVGAGI. The CDR3 is 15 amino acids. Trimming took 4 bases from V and 4 from J, leaving 14 bases between them. TCRdb's copy holds only in-frame clones and misses some; the assay was immunoSEQ multiplex PCR. The sample lists fewer than 3 million clones, 85% to 95% occurring once. The chain carries TRBV6-5 and TRBJ2-1, with D possibly TRBD2 on 6 matching bases. The source is a man aged 18 to 30 in good health. Some clones in this sample may be carry-over from other donors' samples. Source material: naive CD4+ T cells from PBMCs. Regarding subset: CD45RA+ positively selected. The CDR3 spells CASSFRDSAYNEQFF. The CDR3 nucleotides are TGTGCCAGCAGTTTCCGGGACTCCGCATACAATGAGCAGTTCTTC.